These T cell receptor beta chains were read from a single sample in a study of regulatory T cells in long-lasting Graves disease. TCRdb re-analysed the multiplex PCR reads in MiXCR, keeping a single row per CDR3 protein. The data show roughly 420,000 distinct CDR3 sequences, around 15% seen once. These data were also filed under a second study, of T cells in Graves' hyperthyroidism and ophthalmopathy.

This specimen was peripheral blood mononuclear cells (PBMCs), taken at new diagnosis, from a patient treated with antithyroid drugs. The receptors were sampled from a woman aged 30 to 39 with Graves disease. Both conserved end residues are part of each CDR3. Each record gives: D gene, V gene, clone size, J gene, CDR3 DNA, CDR3 protein. A D gene is named only where the DNA matches it firmly. Some rows have no size entry. The others give once, few or many, or a class for an expanded clone.

>NA|TRBV6-1|many|TRBJ2-7
TGTGCCAGCAGTGAAGGACAGTCTATCTACGAGCAGTACTTC
CASSEGQSIYEQYF
>TRBD2|TRBV3-1|many|TRBJ2-5
TGTGCCAGCAGCCAAGATTGGACTAGCGGGAGTGTAGAGACCCAGTACTTC
CASSQDWTSGSVETQYF
>NA|TRBV10-3|many|TRBJ2-2
TGTGCCATCAGTGTCGGTGGCGCCGGGGAGCTGTTTTTT
CAISVGGAGELFF
>NA|TRBV6-2/TRBV6-3|many|TRBJ2-3
TGTGCCAGCAGCGTTGGCGCAGCAGATACGCAGTATTTT
CASSVGAADTQYF
>NA|TRBV9|few|TRBJ2-3
TGTGCCAGCGAACGCCTCACCGGGACGCAGTATTTT
CASERLTGTQYF
>TRBD1|TRBV10-2|many|TRBJ1-4
TGCGCCAGCAGTGAGTCGGAGGGGGCTTGGGAAAAACTGTTTTTT
CASSESEGAWEKLFF
>TRBD2|TRBV12-3/TRBV12-4|many|TRBJ2-1
TGTGCCAGCAGTCCCCTGTCCGGGACTAGCGGGAGTAGTTCCTACAATGAGCAGTTCTTC
CASSPLSGTSGSSSYNEQFF
>TRBD2|TRBV27|many|TRBJ2-3
TGTGCCAGCAGTTTCTCATGGACTAGCGTCAGCACAGATACGCAGTATTTT
CASSFSWTSVSTDTQYF
>NA|TRBV7-3|many|TRBJ2-1
TGTGCTAGCAGCTTAGGGACCAGCAATGAGCAGTTCTTC
CASSLGTSNEQFF
>NA|TRBV13|NA|TRBJ2-3
TGTGCCAGCAGCCCCGATGGGCGGACAGAACCCACAGATACGCAGTATTTT
CASSPDGRTEPTDTQYF
>NA|TRBV15|many|TRBJ2-1
TGTGCCACCAGCAGATCGGGTGGGATCTCCTACAATGAGCAGTTCTTC
CATSRSGGISYNEQFF
>NA|TRBV30|many|TRBJ2-5
TGTGCCTGGAGAGCTTTAAGTGAGACCCAGTACTTC
CAWRALSETQYF
>NA|TRBV12-3/TRBV12-4|many|TRBJ1-1
TGTGCCAGCAGTTTCCGGGCCATGAACACTGAAGCTTTCTTT
CASSFRAMNTEAFF
>TRBD2|TRBV11-2|many|TRBJ2-7
TGTGCCAGCAGCCCCCCGGGACTAGCGTTGTCCTACGAGCAGTACTTC
CASSPPGLALSYEQYF
>NA|TRBV10-3|many|TRBJ1-6
TGTGCCACCCTTGCTGGGGTCCTTGGGTCACCCCTCCACTTT
CATLAGVLGSPLHF
>NA|TRBV29-1|few|TRBJ1-1
TGCAGCGTTGAAGGGGCAGGGGTGGAAGCTTTCTTT
CSVEGAGVEAFF
>NA|TRBV3-1|NA|TRBJ2-7
TGTGCCAGCAGCCTACCGGCAGCTGGGGGATTCTACGAGCAGTACTTC
CASSLPAAGGFYEQYF
>NA|TRBV29-1|NA|TRBJ2-7
TGCAGCGCCTCCGGGACCGATGTGAGCTCCTACGAGCAGTACTTC
CSASGTDVSSYEQYF
>TRBD2|TRBV2|many|TRBJ2-7
TGTGCCAGCACCAGGACTAGCGGGAGGTTAGACGAGCAGTACTTC
CASTRTSGRLDEQYF
>NA|TRBV14|few|TRBJ2-7
TGTGCCAGCAGCCAAAACCTTCTGCCGGGAGTTTATTACTTC
CASSQNLLPGVYYF
>TRBD1|TRBV10-3|NA|TRBJ1-5
TGTGCCAATGGACAGGGAGGCAATCAGCCCCAGCATTTT
CANGQGGNQPQHF
>NA|TRBV12-3/TRBV12-4|NA|TRBJ1-5
TGTGCCAGCAGTTCGGCGGGAGGGAGTCAGCCCCAGCATTTT
CASSSAGGSQPQHF
>NA|TRBV6-1|NA|TRBJ2-7
TGTGCCAGCAGGCCGGACTTCTACGAGCAGTACTTC
CASRPDFYEQYF
>NA|TRBV4-1|few|TRBJ2-4
TGCGCCAGCAGCCAAGTTGTCCTTAGAAGGCTCGGGAACATTCAGTACTTC
CASSQVVLRRLGNIQYF